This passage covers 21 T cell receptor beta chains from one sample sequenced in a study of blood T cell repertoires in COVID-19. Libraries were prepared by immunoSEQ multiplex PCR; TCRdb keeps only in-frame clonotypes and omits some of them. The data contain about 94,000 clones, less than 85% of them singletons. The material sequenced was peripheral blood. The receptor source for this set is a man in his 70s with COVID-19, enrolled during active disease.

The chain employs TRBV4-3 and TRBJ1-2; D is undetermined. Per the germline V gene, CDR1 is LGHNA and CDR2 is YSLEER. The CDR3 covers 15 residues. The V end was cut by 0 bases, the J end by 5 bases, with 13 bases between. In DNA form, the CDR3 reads TGCGCCAGCAGCCAAGATGGTCACGGGGATTATGGCTACACCTTC. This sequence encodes CASSQDGHGDYGYTF.

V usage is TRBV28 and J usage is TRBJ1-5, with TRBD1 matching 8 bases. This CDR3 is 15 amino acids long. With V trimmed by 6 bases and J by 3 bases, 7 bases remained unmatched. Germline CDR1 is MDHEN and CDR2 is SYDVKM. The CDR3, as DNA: TGTGCCAGCAGAAGGACAGGGCCCTACAATCAGCCCCAGCATTTT. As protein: CASRRTGPYNQPQHF. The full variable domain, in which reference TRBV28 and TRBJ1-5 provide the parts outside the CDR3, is DVKVTQSSRYLVKRTGEKVFLECVQDMDHENMFWYRQDPGLGLRLIYFSYDVKMKEKGDIPEGYSVSREKKERFSLILESASTNQTSMYLCASRRTGPYNQPQHFGDGTRLSIL.

CDR3 residues: CASSLTSGIGYGYTF. The CDR3 DNA is TGCGCCAGCAGCTTGACGTCCGGGATTGGCTATGGCTACACCTTC. The chain recombines TRBV5-1 with TRBJ1-2; D gene ambiguous. Germline CDR1 SGHRS, CDR2 YFSETQ. V was cut by 1 base and J by 4 bases, with 14 bases left in between. The CDR3 covers 15 residues.

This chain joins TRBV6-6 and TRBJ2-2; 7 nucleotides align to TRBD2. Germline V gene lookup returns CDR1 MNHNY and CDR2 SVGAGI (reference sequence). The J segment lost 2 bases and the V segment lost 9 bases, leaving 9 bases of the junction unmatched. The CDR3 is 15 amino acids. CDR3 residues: CASVLGGTNTGELFF. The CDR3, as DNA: TGTGCCAGTGTCCTCGGGGGGACTAACACCGGGGAGCTGTTTTTT.

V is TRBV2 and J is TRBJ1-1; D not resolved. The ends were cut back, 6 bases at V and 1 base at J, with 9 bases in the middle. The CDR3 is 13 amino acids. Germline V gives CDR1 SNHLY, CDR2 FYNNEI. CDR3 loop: CASRGDWNTEAFF. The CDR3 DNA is TGTGCCAGCAGGGGAGACTGGAACACTGAAGCTTTCTTT.

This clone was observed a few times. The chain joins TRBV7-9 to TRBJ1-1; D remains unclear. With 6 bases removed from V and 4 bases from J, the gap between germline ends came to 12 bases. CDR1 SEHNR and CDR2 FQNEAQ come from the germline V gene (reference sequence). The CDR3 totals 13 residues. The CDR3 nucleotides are TGTGCCAGCAGTCTTCTTCGGGGCACTGAAGCTTTCTTT. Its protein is CASSLLRGTEAFF.

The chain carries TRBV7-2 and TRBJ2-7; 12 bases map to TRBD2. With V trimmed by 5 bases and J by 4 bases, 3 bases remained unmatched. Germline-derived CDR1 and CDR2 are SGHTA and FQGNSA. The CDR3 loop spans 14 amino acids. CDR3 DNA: TGTGCCAGCAGCCCTAGCGGGAGGGGTTACGAGCAGTACTTC. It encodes CASSPSGRGYEQYF.

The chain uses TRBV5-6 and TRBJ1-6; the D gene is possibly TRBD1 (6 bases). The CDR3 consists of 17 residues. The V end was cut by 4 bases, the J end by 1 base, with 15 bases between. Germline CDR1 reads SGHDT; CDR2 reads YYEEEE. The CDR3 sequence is CASSVYRAKSYNSPLHF. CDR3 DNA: TGTGCCAGCAGCGTATACAGGGCCAAGTCCTATAATTCACCCCTCCACTTT.

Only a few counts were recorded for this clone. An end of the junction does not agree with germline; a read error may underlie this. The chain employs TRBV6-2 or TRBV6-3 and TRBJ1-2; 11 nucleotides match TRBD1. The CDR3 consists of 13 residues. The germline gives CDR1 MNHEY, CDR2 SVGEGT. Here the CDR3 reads CASGQDRGRFFSF. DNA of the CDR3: TGTGCCAGCGGCCAGGACAGGGGGCGGTTTTTCTCCTTC.

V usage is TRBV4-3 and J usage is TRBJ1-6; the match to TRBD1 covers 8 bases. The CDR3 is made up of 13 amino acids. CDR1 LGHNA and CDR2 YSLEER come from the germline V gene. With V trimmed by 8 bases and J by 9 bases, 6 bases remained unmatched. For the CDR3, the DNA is TGCGCCAGCGGGCAGGGGGCGTTTTCACCCCTCCACTTT. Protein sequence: CASGQGAFSPLHF.

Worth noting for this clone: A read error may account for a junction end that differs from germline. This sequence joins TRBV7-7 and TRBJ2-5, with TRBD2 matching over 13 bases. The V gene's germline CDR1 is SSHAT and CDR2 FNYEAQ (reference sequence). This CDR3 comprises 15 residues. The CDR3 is CASSRGTSGVETQYF. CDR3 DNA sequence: TGTGCTAGCAGCCGCGGGACTAGCGGGGTGGAGACCCAGTACTTC.

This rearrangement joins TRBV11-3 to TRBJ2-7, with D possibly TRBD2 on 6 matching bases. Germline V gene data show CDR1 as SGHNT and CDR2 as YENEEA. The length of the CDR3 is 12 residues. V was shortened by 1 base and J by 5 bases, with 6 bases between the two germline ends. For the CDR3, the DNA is TGTGCCAGCAGCTTAGGGAGGGACGAGCAGTACTTC. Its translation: CASSLGRDEQYF.

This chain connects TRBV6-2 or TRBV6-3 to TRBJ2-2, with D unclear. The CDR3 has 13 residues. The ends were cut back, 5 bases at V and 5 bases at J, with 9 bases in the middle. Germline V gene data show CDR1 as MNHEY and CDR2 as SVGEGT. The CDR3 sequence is CASSPPYTGELFF. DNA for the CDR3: TGTGCCAGCAGTCCCCCTTATACCGGGGAGCTGTTTTTT.

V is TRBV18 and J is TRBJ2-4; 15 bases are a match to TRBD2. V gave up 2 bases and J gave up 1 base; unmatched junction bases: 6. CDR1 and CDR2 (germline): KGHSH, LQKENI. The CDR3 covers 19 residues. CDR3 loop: CASSPSGTSGRSAKNIQYF. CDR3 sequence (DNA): TGTGCCAGCTCACCATCTGGGACTAGCGGGAGGAGTGCCAAAAACATTCAGTACTTC.

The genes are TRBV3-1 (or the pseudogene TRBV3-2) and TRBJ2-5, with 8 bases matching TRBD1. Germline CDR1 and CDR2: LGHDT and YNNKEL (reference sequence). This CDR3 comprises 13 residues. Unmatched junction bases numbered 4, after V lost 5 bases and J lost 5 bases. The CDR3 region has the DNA TGTGCCAGCAGCGACAGGGGTTACGAGACCCAGTACTTC. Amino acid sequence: CASSDRGYETQYF.

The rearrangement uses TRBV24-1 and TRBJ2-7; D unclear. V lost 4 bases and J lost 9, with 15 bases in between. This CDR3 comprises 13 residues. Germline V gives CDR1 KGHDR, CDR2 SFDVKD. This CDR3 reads CATSDSDIFLQYF. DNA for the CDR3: TGTGCCACCAGTGACTCTGACATTTTTCTGCAGTACTTC.

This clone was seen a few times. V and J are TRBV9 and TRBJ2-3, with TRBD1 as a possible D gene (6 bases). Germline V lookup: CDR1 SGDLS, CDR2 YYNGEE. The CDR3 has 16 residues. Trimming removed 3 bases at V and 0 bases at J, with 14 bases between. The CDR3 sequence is CASSADSHPSTDTQYF. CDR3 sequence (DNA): TGTGCCAGCAGCGCGGACAGTCACCCTAGCACAGATACGCAGTATTTT.

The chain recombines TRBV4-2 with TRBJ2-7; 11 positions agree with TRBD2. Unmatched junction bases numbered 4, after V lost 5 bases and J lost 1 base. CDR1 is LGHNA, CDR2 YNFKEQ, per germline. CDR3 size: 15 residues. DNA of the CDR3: TGTGCCAGCAGCGGGTCTAGCGGGAGGTCCTACGAGCAGTACTTC. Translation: CASSGSSGRSYEQYF.

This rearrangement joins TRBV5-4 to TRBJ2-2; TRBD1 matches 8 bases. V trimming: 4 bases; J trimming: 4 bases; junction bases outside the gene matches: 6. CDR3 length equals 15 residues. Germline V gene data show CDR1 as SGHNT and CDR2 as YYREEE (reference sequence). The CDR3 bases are TGTGCCAGCAGCGGAAAAGACAGGGGCACCGGGGAGCTGTTTTTT. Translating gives CASSGKDRGTGELFF.

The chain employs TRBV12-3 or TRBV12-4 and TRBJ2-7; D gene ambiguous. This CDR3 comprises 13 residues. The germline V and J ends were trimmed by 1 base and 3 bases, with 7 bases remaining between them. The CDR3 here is CASSLGPNYEQYF. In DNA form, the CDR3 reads TGTGCCAGCAGTTTAGGCCCTAACTACGAGCAGTACTTC.

CDR3 coding DNA: TGTGCCAGCAGCTTCAGAGGGGCGGGGGCAGGGTACAATGAGCAGTTCTTC. It translates to CASSFRGAGAGYNEQFF. The rearrangement joins TRBV11-3 to TRBJ2-1; weak D call: TRBD2 (7 bases). The V gene's germline CDR1 is SGHNT and CDR2 YENEEA. V gave up 3 bases and J gave up 4 bases, with 19 bases separating them. The CDR3 spans 17 residues.